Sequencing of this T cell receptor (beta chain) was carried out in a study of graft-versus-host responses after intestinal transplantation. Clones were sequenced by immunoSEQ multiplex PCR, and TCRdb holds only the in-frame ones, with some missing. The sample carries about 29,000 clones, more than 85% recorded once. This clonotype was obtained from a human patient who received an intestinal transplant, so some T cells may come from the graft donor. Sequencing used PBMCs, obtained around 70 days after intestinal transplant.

CDR3 nucleotides: TGTGCCAGCAGCTTATTGTATGCGCATTCACCCCTCCACTTT. Translating it yields CASSLLYAHSPLHF. This rearrangement joins TRBV7-9 to TRBJ1-6; the D is unclear. The CDR3 length is 14 residues. The germline V gene has CDR1 SEHNR and CDR2 FQNEAQ (reference sequence). V dropped 2 bases and J dropped 8 bases, with 10 bases sitting between them.